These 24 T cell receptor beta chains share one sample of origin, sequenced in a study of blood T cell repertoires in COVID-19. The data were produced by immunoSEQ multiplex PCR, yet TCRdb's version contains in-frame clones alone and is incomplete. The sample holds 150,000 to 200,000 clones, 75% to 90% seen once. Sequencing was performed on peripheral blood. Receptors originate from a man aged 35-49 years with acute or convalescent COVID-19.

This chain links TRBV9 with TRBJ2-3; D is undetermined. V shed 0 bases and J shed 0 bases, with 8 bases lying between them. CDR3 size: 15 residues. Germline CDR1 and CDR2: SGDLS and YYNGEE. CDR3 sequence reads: CASSVGEISTDTQYF. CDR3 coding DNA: TGTGCCAGCAGCGTAGGAGAGATTAGCACAGATACGCAGTATTTT.

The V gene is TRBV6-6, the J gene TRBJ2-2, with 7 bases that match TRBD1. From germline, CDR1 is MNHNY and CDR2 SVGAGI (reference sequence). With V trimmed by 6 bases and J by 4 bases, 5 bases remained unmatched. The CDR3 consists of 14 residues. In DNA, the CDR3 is TGTGCCAGCAGCCCTGGACAGGTCACCGGGGAGCTGTTTTTT. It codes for CASSPGQVTGELFF.

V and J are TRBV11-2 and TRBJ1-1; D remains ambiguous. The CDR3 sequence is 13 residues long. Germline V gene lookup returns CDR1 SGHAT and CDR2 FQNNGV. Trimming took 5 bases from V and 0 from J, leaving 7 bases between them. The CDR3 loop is CASSPQMNTEAFF. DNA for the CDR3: TGTGCCAGCAGCCCCCAGATGAACACTGAAGCTTTCTTT.

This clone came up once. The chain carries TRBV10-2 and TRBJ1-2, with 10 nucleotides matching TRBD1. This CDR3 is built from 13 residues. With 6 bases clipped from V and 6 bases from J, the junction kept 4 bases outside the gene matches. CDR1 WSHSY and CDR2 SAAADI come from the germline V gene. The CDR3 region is CASRSGTGDGYTF. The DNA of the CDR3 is TGCGCCAGCAGGTCCGGGACAGGGGATGGCTACACCTTC.

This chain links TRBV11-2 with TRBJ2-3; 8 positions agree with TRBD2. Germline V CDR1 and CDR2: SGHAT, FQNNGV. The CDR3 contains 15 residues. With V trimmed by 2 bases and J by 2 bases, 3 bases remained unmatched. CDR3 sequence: CASSLWRGVTDTQYF. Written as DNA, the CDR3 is TGTGCCAGCAGCTTATGGCGGGGGGTCACAGATACGCAGTATTTT.

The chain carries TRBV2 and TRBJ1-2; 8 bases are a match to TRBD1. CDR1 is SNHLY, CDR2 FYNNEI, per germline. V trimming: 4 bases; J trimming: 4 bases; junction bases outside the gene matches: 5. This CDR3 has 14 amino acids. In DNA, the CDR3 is TGTGCCAGCAGTGTGGACAGGGAGATCTATGGCTACACCTTC. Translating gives CASSVDREIYGYTF.

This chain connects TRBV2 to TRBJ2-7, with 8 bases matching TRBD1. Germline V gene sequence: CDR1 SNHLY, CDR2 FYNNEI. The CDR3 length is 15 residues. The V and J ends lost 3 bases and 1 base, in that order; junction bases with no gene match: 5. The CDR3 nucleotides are TGTGCCAGCAGTGAGCCCAGGGGGCTTTCCTACGAGCAGTACTTC. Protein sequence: CASSEPRGLSYEQYF. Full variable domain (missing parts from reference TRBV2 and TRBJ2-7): EPEVTQTPSHQVTQMGQEVILRCVPISNHLYFYWYRQILGQKVEFLVSFYNNEISEKSEIFDDQFSVERPDGSNFTLKIRSTKLEDSAMYFCASSEPRGLSYEQYFGPGTRLTVT.

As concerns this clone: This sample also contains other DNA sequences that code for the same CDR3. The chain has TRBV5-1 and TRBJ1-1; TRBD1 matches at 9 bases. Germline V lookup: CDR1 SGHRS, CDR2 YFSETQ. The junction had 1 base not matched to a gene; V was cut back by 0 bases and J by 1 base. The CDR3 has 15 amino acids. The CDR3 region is CASSLGQGGNTEAFF. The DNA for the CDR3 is TGCGCCAGCAGCTTGGGACAGGGGGGGAACACTGAAGCTTTCTTT. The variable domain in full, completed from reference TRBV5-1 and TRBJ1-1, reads KAGVTQTPRYLIKTRGQQVTLSCSPISGHRSVSWYQQTPGQGLQFLFEYFSETQRNKGNFPGRFSGRQFSNSRSEMNVSTLELGDSALYLCASSLGQGGNTEAFFGQGTRLTVV.

For the CDR3, the DNA is TGTGCCAGCAGTTCGCATCCGGGCGGGGAGCTGTTTTTT. It translates to CASSSHPGGELFF. The chain employs TRBV28 and TRBJ2-2, with unresolved D. The germline gives CDR1 MDHEN, CDR2 SYDVKM. This CDR3 spans 13 amino acids. V dropped 4 bases and J dropped 7 bases, with 10 bases sitting between them. Full variable domain (rest looked up from reference TRBV28 and TRBJ2-2): DVKVTQSSRYLVKRTGEKVFLECVQDMDHENMFWYRQDPGLGLRLIYFSYDVKMKEKGDIPEGYSVSREKKERFSLILESASTNQTSMYLCASSSHPGGELFFGEGSRLTVL.

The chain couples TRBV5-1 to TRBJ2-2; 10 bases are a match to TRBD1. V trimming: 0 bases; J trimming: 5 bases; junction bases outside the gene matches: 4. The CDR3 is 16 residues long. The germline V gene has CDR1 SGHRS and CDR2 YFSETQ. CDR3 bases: TGCGCCAGCAGCTTGGGAGACAGGGGGCATACCGGGGAGCTGTTTTTT. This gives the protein CASSLGDRGHTGELFF. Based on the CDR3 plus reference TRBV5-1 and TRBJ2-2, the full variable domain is KAGVTQTPRYLIKTRGQQVTLSCSPISGHRSVSWYQQTPGQGLQFLFEYFSETQRNKGNFPGRFSGRQFSNSRSEMNVSTLELGDSALYLCASSLGDRGHTGELFFGEGSRLTVL.

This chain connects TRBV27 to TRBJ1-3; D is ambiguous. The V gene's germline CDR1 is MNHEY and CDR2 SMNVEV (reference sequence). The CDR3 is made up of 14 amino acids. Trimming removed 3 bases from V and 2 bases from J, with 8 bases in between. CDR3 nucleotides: TGTGCCAGCAGTTTCTCGGGGACTGGAAACACCATATATTTT. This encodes CASSFSGTGNTIYF.

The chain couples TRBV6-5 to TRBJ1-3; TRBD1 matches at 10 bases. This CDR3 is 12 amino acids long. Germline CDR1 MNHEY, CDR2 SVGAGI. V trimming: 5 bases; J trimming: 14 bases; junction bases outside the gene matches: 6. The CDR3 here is CASSRGQGGLYF. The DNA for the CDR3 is TGTGCCAGCAGTCGCGGACAGGGGGGCCTATATTTT.

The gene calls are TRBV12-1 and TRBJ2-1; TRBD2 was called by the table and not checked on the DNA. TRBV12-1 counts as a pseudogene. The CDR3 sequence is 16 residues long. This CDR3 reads CASSFVAGGVYNEQFF. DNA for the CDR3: TGTGCCAGCAGCTTTGTGGCGGGGGGGGTATACAATGAGCAGTTCTTC.

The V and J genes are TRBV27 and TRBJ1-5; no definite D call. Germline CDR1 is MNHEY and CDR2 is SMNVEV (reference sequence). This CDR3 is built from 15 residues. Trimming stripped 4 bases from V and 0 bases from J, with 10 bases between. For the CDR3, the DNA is TGTGCCAGCAGTTCAGTCTTATATAGCAATCAGCCCCAGCATTTT. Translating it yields CASSSVLYSNQPQHF.

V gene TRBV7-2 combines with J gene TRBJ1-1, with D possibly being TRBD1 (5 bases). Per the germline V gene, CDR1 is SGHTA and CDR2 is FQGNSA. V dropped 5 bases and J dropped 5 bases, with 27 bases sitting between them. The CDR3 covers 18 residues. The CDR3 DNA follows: TGTGCCAGCAGCGACCGCTCAGGTGGGCAGGGCCGTAGAACTGAAGCTTTCTTT. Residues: CASSDRSGGQGRRTEAFF. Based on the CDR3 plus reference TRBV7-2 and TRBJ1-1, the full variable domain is GAGVSQSPSNKVTEKGKDVELRCDPISGHTALYWYRQSLGQGLEFLIYFQGNSAPDKSGLPSDRFSAERTGGSVSTLTIQRTQQEDSAVYLCASSDRSGGQGRRTEAFFGQGTRLTVV.

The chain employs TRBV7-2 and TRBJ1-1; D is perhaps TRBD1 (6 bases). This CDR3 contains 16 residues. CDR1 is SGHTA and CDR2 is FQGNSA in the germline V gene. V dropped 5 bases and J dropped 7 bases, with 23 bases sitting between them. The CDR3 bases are TGTGCCAGCAGCCCCTACGGGGCAGGGGCGCGTTTTGAAGCTTTCTTT. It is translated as CASSPYGAGARFEAFF.

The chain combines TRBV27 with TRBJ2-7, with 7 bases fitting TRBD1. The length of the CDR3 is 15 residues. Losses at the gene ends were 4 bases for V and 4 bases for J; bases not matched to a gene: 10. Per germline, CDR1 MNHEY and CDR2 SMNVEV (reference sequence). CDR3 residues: CASSSPWTGSYEQYF. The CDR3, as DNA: TGTGCCAGCAGTTCCCCTTGGACAGGTAGTTACGAGCAGTACTTC.

CDR3 bases: TGTGCCAGCAGTTTACAGGGAAGGCCGCCCTACGAGCAGTACTTC. It specifies CASSLQGRPPYEQYF. The chain uses TRBV5-8 and TRBJ2-7; possibly TRBD1 for D (6 bases). V lost 5 bases and J 2 bases, leaving 17 bases between the germline ends. The CDR3 spans 15 residues. The germline CDR1 and CDR2 sequences are SGHTS and YDEGEE.

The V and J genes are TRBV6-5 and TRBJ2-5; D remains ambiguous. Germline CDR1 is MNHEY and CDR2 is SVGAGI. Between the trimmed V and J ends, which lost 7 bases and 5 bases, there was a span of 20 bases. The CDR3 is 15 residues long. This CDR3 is CASTLRWRQSETQYF. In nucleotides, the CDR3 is TGTGCCAGCACCCTAAGGTGGCGGCAGAGTGAGACCCAGTACTTC.

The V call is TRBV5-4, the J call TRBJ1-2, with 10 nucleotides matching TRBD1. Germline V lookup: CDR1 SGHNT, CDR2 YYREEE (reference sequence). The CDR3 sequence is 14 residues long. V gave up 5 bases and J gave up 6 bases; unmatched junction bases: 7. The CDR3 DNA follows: TGTGCCAGCAGGACAGGGGGCCCGGGAGATGGCTACACCTTC. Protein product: CASRTGGPGDGYTF.

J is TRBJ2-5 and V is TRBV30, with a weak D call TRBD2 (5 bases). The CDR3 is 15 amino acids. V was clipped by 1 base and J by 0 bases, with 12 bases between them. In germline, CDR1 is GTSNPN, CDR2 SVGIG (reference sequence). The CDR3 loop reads CAWSGSGVYQETQYF. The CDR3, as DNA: TGTGCCTGGAGTGGTTCCGGGGTTTACCAAGAGACCCAGTACTTC.

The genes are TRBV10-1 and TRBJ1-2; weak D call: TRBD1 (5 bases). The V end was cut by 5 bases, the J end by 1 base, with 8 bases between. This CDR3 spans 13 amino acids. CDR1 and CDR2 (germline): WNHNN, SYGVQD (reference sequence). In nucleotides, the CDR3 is TGCGCCAGCAGTCGGGGGGTTAACTATGGCTACACCTTC. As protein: CASSRGVNYGYTF.

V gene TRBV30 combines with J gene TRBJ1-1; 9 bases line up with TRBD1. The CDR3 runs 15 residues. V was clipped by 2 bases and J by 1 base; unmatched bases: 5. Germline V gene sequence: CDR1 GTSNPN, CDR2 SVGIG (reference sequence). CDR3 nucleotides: TGTGCCTGGAGTTTTGGGACAGGGAAGAACACTGAAGCTTTCTTT. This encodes CAWSFGTGKNTEAFF. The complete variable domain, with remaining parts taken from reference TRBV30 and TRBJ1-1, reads SQTIHQWPATLVQPVGSPLSLECTVEGTSNPNLYWYRQAAGRGLQLLFYSVGIGQISSEVPQNLSASRPQDRQFILSSKKLLLSDSGFYLCAWSFGTGKNTEAFFGQGTRLTVV.

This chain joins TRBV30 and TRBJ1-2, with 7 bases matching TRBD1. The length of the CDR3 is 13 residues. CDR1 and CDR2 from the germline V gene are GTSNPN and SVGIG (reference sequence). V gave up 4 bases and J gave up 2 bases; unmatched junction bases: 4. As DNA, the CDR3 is TGTGCCTGGACTGGACAGGCCAACTATGGCTACACCTTC. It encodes CAWTGQANYGYTF.